The 20 T cell receptor beta chains reported below all come from one sample, sequenced in a study of blood T cell repertoires in COVID-19 (dated by TCRdb to 2018 to 2021). The library was obtained by the immunoSEQ multiplex PCR assay. Drawn from immuneACCESS, this table holds only the in-frame rearrangements with V and J called that TCRdb kept. Clones are partly lost; checked studies trace under half to an unresolved V gene and leave the rest unexplained. Within this sample are around 400,000 clones, with 89% of them counted one time only. 1% to 1.5% of the sample goes to the ten largest clones. Sequences were obtained from peripheral blood. These receptors all stem from a man in his forties with acute or convalescent COVID-19.

V and J are TRBV27 and TRBJ2-7; 13 bases map to TRBD2. V lost 5 bases to trimming and J lost 4 bases; unmatched junction nucleotides: 2. The CDR3 covers 14 residues. From germline, CDR1 is MNHEY and CDR2 SMNVEV (reference sequence). CDR3 DNA: TGTGCCAGCAGTAGGACTAGCGGGAGATACGAGCAGTACTTC. As protein: CASSRTSGRYEQYF.

The genes are TRBV1 and TRBJ1-4. TRBV1 is described as a pseudogene. This CDR3 comprises 15 residues. CDR3 loop: CTSSVKLATNEKLFF. CDR3 nucleotide sequence: TGCACCAGCAGCGTTAAGCTTGCAACTAATGAAAAACTGTTTTTT.

The CDR3 DNA is TGTGCCAGCTCCTCCCCGAGCGGGAGTGGGACAGATACGCAGTATTTT. This encodes CASSSPSGSGTDTQYF. V usage is TRBV7-6 and J usage is TRBJ2-3, with 8 bases identical to TRBD2. This CDR3 region has 16 residues. Germline CDR1 and CDR2: SGHVS and FNYEAQ. The V gene end was trimmed by 8 bases and the J gene end by 3 bases; junction bases not matched to a gene: 13.

This chain joins TRBV6-2 or TRBV6-3 and TRBJ1-4, with D perhaps matching TRBD1 (5 bases). Looked up from germline, CDR1 is MNHEY and CDR2 is SVGEGT. The CDR3 length is 14 residues. Trimming shortened V by 5 bases and J by 8 bases, and 15 bases separated the two germline ends. CDR3 in DNA: TGTGCCAGCAGTGGGGGGGGTGGGAGCGAAAAACTGTTTTTT. Translated: CASSGGGGSEKLFF.

The chain employs TRBV5-1 and TRBJ2-7, with a possible D match to TRBD2 (7 bases). Deletions cut 2 bases from V and 5 bases from J, with 14 bases between. CDR1 SGHRS and CDR2 YFSETQ come from the germline V gene. The CDR3 spans 14 residues. CDR3 bases: TGCGCCAGCAGCTTAAGGGGGAGGGCCGACGAGCAGTACTTC. Protein product: CASSLRGRADEQYF. Based on the CDR3 plus reference TRBV5-1 and TRBJ2-7, the full variable domain is KAGVTQTPRYLIKTRGQQVTLSCSPISGHRSVSWYQQTPGQGLQFLFEYFSETQRNKGNFPGRFSGRQFSNSRSEMNVSTLELGDSALYLCASSLRGRADEQYFGPGTRLTVT.

The chain uses TRBV5-1 and TRBJ2-7; no reliable D call. This CDR3 comprises 14 residues. Germline CDR1 reads SGHRS; CDR2 reads YFSETQ. Between the trimmed V and J ends, which lost 2 bases and 2 bases, there was a span of 11 bases. CDR3 region: CASSFPDGAYEQYF. The DNA for the CDR3 is TGCGCCAGCAGCTTCCCCGACGGAGCCTACGAGCAGTACTTC.

The chain joins TRBV30 to TRBJ1-5; possibly TRBD1 for D (5 bases). The CDR3 length is 12 residues. Germline values: CDR1 GTSNPN, CDR2 SVGIG (reference sequence). V was clipped by 5 bases and J by 1 base, with 6 bases between them. CDR3 nucleotide sequence: TGTGCCTGGGGACACAGCAATCAGCCCCAGCATTTT. It codes for CAWGHSNQPQHF.

The rearrangement joins TRBV4-3 to TRBJ2-1; 8 bases map to TRBD2. Germline CDR1 LGHNA, CDR2 YSLEER. The CDR3 is made up of 16 amino acids. J lost 4 bases, V lost 0 bases, and 5 bases had no gene match. CDR3 sequence: CASSQDLRGAYNEQFF. CDR3 DNA sequence: TGCGCCAGCAGCCAAGATTTGCGGGGGGCGTACAATGAGCAGTTCTTC.

This chain joins TRBV9 and TRBJ1-6, with D maybe TRBD1 (5 bases). CDR3 length: 14 amino acids. Trimming removed 3 bases from V and 3 bases from J, with 7 bases in between. The germline V gene has CDR1 SGDLS and CDR2 YYNGEE. CDR3 region: CASSEGFYNSPLHF. CDR3 nucleotides: TGTGCCAGCAGCGAGGGGTTCTATAATTCACCCCTCCACTTT.

The V gene is TRBV19, the J gene TRBJ2-7, with D perhaps matching TRBD2 (7 bases). CDR3 size: 16 residues. V was cut by 2 bases and J by 4 bases, with 18 bases left in between. From germline, CDR1 is LNHDA and CDR2 SQIVND (reference sequence). CDR3 DNA sequence: TGTGCCAGTAGTATATCACAGGGACTACCAATTTACGAGCAGTACTTC. Protein sequence: CASSISQGLPIYEQYF.

V is TRBV29-1 and J is TRBJ1-2; 7 bases agree with TRBD1. Trimming cost V 7 bases and J 8 bases; bases outside gene matches: 19. The V gene's germline CDR1 is SQVTM and CDR2 ANQGSEA. The CDR3 runs 15 residues. Here the CDR3 DNA reads TGCAGCGCAATTCAGGGGGTGGAACGTTTCGACGGCTACACCTTC. This translates into CSAIQGVERFDGYTF.

V and J are TRBV18 and TRBJ2-7; 7 positions match TRBD1. The germline V gene has CDR1 KGHSH and CDR2 LQKENI. V lost 6 bases to trimming and J lost 4 bases; unmatched junction nucleotides: 15. The length of the CDR3 is 16 residues. In DNA form, the CDR3 reads TGTGCCAGCTCGTGGGTAGGGGACAGCGTTTCTTACGAGCAGTACTTC. Amino acids: CASSWVGDSVSYEQYF.

V usage is TRBV24-1 and J usage is TRBJ2-4; D is perhaps TRBD2 (5 bases). CDR1 and CDR2 (germline): KGHDR, SFDVKD. The CDR3 extends over 16 amino acids. V lost 4 bases and J lost 3, with 15 bases in between. This chain's CDR3 is CATSDPRARDKNIQYF. In nucleotides, the CDR3 is TGTGCCACCAGTGACCCACGCGCACGGGACAAAAACATTCAGTACTTC.

The V and J genes are TRBV19 and TRBJ1-5; 8 bases match TRBD1. In germline, CDR1 is LNHDA, CDR2 SQIVND (reference sequence). V was clipped by 1 base and J by 5 bases; unmatched bases: 10. The CDR3 has 17 amino acids. CDR3 in amino acids: CASSIVSGGQGYQPQHF. CDR3 bases: TGTGCCAGTAGTATAGTTTCGGGAGGACAGGGATATCAGCCCCAGCATTTT.

The gene calls are TRBV27 and TRBJ2-2; maybe TRBD1 (6 bases). CDR1 MNHEY and CDR2 SMNVEV come from the germline V gene (reference sequence). Deletions cut 3 bases from V and 6 bases from J, with 8 bases between. This CDR3 has 13 residues. The CDR3 loop reads CASSFRGSGELFF. The CDR3 bases are TGTGCCAGCAGTTTCAGGGGTTCCGGGGAGCTGTTTTTT.

This sequence joins TRBV7-6 and TRBJ2-7; TRBD2 aligns across 7 bases. Per germline, CDR1 SGHVS and CDR2 FNYEAQ. CDR3 length: 14 amino acids. After removal of 3 bases from V and 1 base from J, the junction contained 3 bases not matched to a gene. The CDR3 loop reads CASSFGGDSYEQYF. The CDR3 bases are TGTGCCAGCAGCTTTGGGGGGGATTCCTACGAGCAGTACTTC.

The gene calls are TRBV6-4 and TRBJ2-3, with 9 bases matching TRBD2. Germline assignment: CDR1 MRHNA and CDR2 SNTAGT. The CDR3 contains 16 residues. The J segment lost 3 bases and the V segment lost 0 bases, leaving 4 bases of the junction unmatched. The CDR3 nucleotides are TGTGCCAGCAGTGACTCGGCGGGGGGGGCGACAGATACGCAGTATTTT. The encoded protein is CASSDSAGGATDTQYF.

CDR3 sequence: CASSPPGAFSGNTIYF. The DNA of the CDR3 is TGTGCCAGCTCACCACCTGGAGCATTCTCTGGAAACACCATATATTTT. The chain has TRBV18 and TRBJ1-3; no definite D call. The germline CDR1 and CDR2 sequences are KGHSH and LQKENI. The CDR3 is 16 amino acids. Trimming shortened V by 0 bases and J by 0 bases, and 9 bases separated the two germline ends. The full variable domain, completed using reference TRBV18 and TRBJ1-3, is NAGVMQNPRHLVRRRGQEARLRCSPMKGHSHVYWYRQLPEEGLKFMVYLQKENIIDESGMPKERFSAEFPKEGPSILRIQQVVRGDSAAYFCASSPPGAFSGNTIYFGEGSWLTVV.

This chain links TRBV6-4 with TRBJ2-3; the match to TRBD2 covers 8 bases. The V gene's germline CDR1 is MRHNA and CDR2 SNTAGT. The CDR3 loop spans 15 amino acids. The J segment lost 1 base and the V segment lost 6 bases, leaving 6 bases of the junction unmatched. As DNA, the CDR3 is TGTGCCAGCAGAGGTGAAGCGGGGGGCACAGATACGCAGTATTTT. Its protein product is CASRGEAGGTDTQYF.

The chain combines TRBV5-3 with TRBJ2-5; TRBD2 aligns across 7 bases. TRBV5-3 is given ORF status, its function remaining uncertain. The CDR3 totals 17 residues. The V and J ends lost 0 bases and 4 bases, in that order; junction bases with no gene match: 12. The CDR3 sequence is CARSLAVWAGVGETQYF. CDR3 sequence (DNA): TGTGCCAGAAGCTTGGCCGTTTGGGCGGGAGTTGGAGAGACCCAGTACTTC.